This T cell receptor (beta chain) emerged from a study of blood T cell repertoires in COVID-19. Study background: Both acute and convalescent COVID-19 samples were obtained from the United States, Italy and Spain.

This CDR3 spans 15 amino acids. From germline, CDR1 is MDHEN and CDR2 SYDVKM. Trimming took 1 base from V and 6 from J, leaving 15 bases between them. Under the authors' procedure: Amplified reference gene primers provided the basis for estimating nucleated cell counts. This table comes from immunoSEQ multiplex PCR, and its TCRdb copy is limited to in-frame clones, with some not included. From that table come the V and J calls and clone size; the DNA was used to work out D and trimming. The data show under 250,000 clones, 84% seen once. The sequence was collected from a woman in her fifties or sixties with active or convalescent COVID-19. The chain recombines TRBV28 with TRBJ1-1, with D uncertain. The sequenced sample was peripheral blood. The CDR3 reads CASSLYSLGVAEAFF. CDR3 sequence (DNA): TGTGCCAGCAGTTTATACAGTTTGGGCGTAGCTGAAGCTTTCTTT. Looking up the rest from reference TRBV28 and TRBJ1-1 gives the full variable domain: DVKVTQSSRYLVKRTGEKVFLECVQDMDHENMFWYRQDPGLGLRLIYFSYDVKMKEKGDIPEGYSVSREKKERFSLILESASTNQTSMYLCASSLYSLGVAEAFFGQGTRLTVV.